This TCR beta chain was captured by sequencing in a study of OX40 agonist ivuxolimab in advanced cancers. Turning to the study itself: Given to patients was ivuxolimab, an agonistic anti-OX40 (CD134) antibody. Patients with prior anti-PD-1, anti-PD-L1 or anti-CTLA-4 therapy were eligible; roughly 41% had some. General observations from the study: At doses 0.1 to 3.0 mg/kg, CD4+ and CD8+ clones expanded.

Germline CDR1 is MGHDK and CDR2 is SYGVNS. This CDR3 has 14 residues. Sequencing used immunoSEQ multiplex PCR; TCRdb keeps in-frame clones, though not all of them. The sample records 90,000 to 100,000 clones, just under 85% being singletons. As concerns this clone: Its antigen is still unknown. The germline gene is not matched at one end of the junction; a read error may be the cause.

The chain is built from TRBV25-1 and TRBJ2-7; D remains unclear. Source: CD4+ or CD8+ T cells sorted from blood, taken in a trial of the OX40 agonist ivuxolimab. This TCR was sampled from an adult with an advanced solid tumor such as melanoma, head and neck, liver or kidney cancer. CDR3: CASSESGVEYGQYF. CDR3 DNA sequence: TGTGCCAGCAGTGAATCAGGCGTGGAGTACGGGCAGTACTTC.